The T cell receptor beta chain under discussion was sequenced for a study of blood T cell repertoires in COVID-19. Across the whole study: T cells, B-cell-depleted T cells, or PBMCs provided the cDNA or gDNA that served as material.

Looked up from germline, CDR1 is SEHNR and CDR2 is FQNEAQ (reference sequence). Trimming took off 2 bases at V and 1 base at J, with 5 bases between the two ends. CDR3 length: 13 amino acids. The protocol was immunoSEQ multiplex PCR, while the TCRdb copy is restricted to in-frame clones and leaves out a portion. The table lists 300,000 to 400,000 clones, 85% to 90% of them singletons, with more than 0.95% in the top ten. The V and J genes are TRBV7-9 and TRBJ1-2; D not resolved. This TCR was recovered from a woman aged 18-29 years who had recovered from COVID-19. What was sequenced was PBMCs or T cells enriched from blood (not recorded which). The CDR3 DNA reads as TGTGCCAGCAGCTTACAGGTTAACTATGGCTACACCTTC. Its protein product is CASSLQVNYGYTF.